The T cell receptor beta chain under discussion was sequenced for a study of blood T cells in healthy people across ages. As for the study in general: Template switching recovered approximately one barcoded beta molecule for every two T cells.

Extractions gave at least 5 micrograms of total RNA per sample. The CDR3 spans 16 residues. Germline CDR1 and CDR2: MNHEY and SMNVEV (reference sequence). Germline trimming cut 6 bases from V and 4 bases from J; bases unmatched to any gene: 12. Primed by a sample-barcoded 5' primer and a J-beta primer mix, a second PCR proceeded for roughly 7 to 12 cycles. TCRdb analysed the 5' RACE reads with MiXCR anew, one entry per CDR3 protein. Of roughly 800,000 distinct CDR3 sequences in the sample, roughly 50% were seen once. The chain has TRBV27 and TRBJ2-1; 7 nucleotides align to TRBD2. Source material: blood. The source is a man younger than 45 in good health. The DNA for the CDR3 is TGTGCCAGCAGCTCATGGGGCAGCGGGAATTACAATGAGCAGTTCTTC. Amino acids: CASSSWGSGNYNEQFF.